This T cell receptor beta chain was identified in a study of OX40 agonist ivuxolimab in advanced cancers. For the study at large: An agonistic anti-OX40 (CD134) antibody, ivuxolimab, was used to treat the patients. General study points: The average count of expanded clones was higher among CD8+ T cells than among CD4+. The investigators did not determine what antigen specificity the expanded peripheral T cells had.

A history of autoimmune disease or systemic immunosuppression excluded patients. Clones were sequenced by immunoSEQ multiplex PCR, and TCRdb holds only the in-frame ones, with some missing. The sample lists fewer than 90,000 clones, 75% to 95% occurring once. Looked up from germline, CDR1 is LNHDA and CDR2 is SQIVND (reference sequence). The CDR3 has 13 amino acids. The germline V and J ends were trimmed by 3 bases and 6 bases, with 12 bases remaining between them. Regarding this clone: Its target is unknown.

The sequenced sample was CD4+ or CD8+ T cells sorted from blood, obtained in a trial of the OX40 agonist ivuxolimab. The chain combines TRBV19 with TRBJ2-7; weak D call: TRBD1 (5 bases). This clonotype was obtained from an adult with an advanced solid tumor such as melanoma, head and neck, liver or kidney cancer. The CDR3: CASSIRMGLEQYF. The CDR3 DNA sequence: TGTGCCAGTAGTATCCGGATGGGGCTCGAGCAGTACTTC.